A selection of T cell receptor beta chains follows, all from one sample in a study of blood T cell repertoires in COVID-19. TCRdb keeps only in-frame clones here, not all; method: immunoSEQ multiplex PCR. The data contain under 450,000 clones, about 88% of them singletons. The sample was peripheral blood. The receptors were gathered from a woman aged 60 to 75 with COVID-19, enrolled during active disease. Both conserved end residues are part of each CDR3. D genes are given only for firm matches. Clone size appears in some rows only: once, few, many, or a class for an expanded clone.

size	V	D	J	DNA	CDR3
-	TRBV7-9	TRBD1	TRBJ1-5	TGTGCCAGCAGCTTAGGGGACAGTTCCAATCAGCCCCAGCATTTT	CASSLGDSSNQPQHF
few	TRBV5-1	TRBD1	TRBJ1-3	TGCGCCAGCACCCCGGGACAGAGCTCTGGAAACACCATATATTTT	CASTPGQSSGNTIYF
-	TRBV4-1	-	TRBJ2-2	TGCGCCAGCAGCCTTACGGGGATGGGGACCGGGGAGCTGTTTTTT	CASSLTGMGTGELFF
-	TRBV2	TRBD2	TRBJ2-6	TGTGCCAGCAGTGGACTAGCGGCTGCCTCTGGGGCCAACGTCCTGACTTTC	CASSGLAAASGANVLTF
-	TRBV4-1	-	TRBJ1-2	TGCGCCAGCAGCTATGACCCACTACTAAACTATGGCTACACCTTC	CASSYDPLLNYGYTF
-	TRBV3-1/TRBV3-2	-	TRBJ2-3	TGTGCCAGCAGCCACAACTGGGGGGGGGCCGCGGATACGCAGTATTTT	CASSHNWGGAADTQYF
few	TRBV2	-	TRBJ1-2	TGTGCCAGCAGTGGGGGCAGCAGTACCACCTATGGCTACACCTTC	CASSGGSSTTYGYTF
-	TRBV27	TRBD1	TRBJ2-1	TGTGCCAGCAGTTTGGACAGGGGGCTCTACAATGAGCAGTTCTTC	CASSLDRGLYNEQFF
-	TRBV5-4	TRBD1	TRBJ2-7	TGTGCCAGCAGCTTGGGGACAGGGGCCGTCTACGAGCAGTACTTC	CASSLGTGAVYEQYF
-	TRBV6-2/TRBV6-3	TRBD2	TRBJ2-1	TGTGCCAGCACCCCCATAGCGGGGGAGCAGTTCTTC	CASTPIAGEQFF
-	TRBV19	-	TRBJ2-7	TGTGCCAGTAGTAGTGCGGTCTACGAGCAGTACTTC	CASSSAVYEQYF
-	TRBV9	TRBD1	TRBJ2-7	TGTGCCAGCAGTCCGGACAGGGGTTACTACGAGCAGTACTTC	CASSPDRGYYEQYF
-	TRBV6-5	-	TRBJ2-3	TGTGCCAGCAGTCCAGCCCCGGACTTTACAGATACGCAGTATTTT	CASSPAPDFTDTQYF
once	TRBV2	TRBD1	TRBJ2-7	TGTGCCAGCAGAGGACAGGGGGCCTCCTACGAGCAGTACTTC	CASRGQGASYEQYF
-	TRBV18	TRBD2	TRBJ2-1	TGTGCCAGCTCACCCGGACTAGCGGGGGTTAATGAGCAGTTCTTC	CASSPGLAGVNEQFF
-	TRBV18	-	TRBJ2-5	TGTGCCAGCTCACCCACTGGGGGGGGCTTGGAGACCCAGTACTTC	CASSPTGGGLETQYF
-	TRBV5-1	TRBD1	TRBJ2-3	TGCGCCAGCAGCCCTTCGGCAGGGGGCTCAACAGATACGCAGTATTTT	CASSPSAGGSTDTQYF
-	TRBV6-2/TRBV6-3	TRBD1	TRBJ1-1	TGTGCCAGCAGCCGGCAGGGGGCTGGCGCTTTCTTT	CASSRQGAGAFF
-	TRBV13	TRBD2	TRBJ2-6	TGTGCCAGCAGCTACGGCCTAGCGGGGCTCTCTGGGGCCAACGTCCTGACTTTC	CASSYGLAGLSGANVLTF
-	TRBV3-1/TRBV3-2	TRBD1	TRBJ2-4	TGTGCCAGCAGCCATTACGGACAGGGTCTAGCCAAAAACATTCAGTACTTC	CASSHYGQGLAKNIQYF
-	TRBV5-1	TRBD1	TRBJ2-7	TGCGCCAGCAGCCGGGGACAGGGGGCGGGATACGAGCAGTACTTC	CASSRGQGAGYEQYF
few	TRBV7-8	TRBD1	TRBJ1-4	TGTGCCAGCAGCAGTACAGGGGGGACTAATGAAAAACTGTTTTTT	CASSSTGGTNEKLFF
-	TRBV3-1/TRBV3-2	-	TRBJ1-4	TGTGCCAGCAGCCAAACAGGGAGTAATGAAAAACTGTTTTTT	CASSQTGSNEKLFF
-	TRBV19	TRBD1	TRBJ1-6	TGTGCCAGTAGTACTCCCCCCGGGACAGGGATTAATTCACCCCTCCACTTT	CASSTPPGTGINSPLHF
-	TRBV5-1	TRBD1	TRBJ1-1	TGCGCCAGCAACCGGGACAGCTGGAACACTGAAGCTTTCTTT	CASNRDSWNTEAFF
-	TRBV3-1/TRBV3-2	-	TRBJ2-2	TGTGCCAGCAGCCAAGAGTCTCCCTACTACAACGCCGGGGAGCTGTTTTTT	CASSQESPYYNAGELFF